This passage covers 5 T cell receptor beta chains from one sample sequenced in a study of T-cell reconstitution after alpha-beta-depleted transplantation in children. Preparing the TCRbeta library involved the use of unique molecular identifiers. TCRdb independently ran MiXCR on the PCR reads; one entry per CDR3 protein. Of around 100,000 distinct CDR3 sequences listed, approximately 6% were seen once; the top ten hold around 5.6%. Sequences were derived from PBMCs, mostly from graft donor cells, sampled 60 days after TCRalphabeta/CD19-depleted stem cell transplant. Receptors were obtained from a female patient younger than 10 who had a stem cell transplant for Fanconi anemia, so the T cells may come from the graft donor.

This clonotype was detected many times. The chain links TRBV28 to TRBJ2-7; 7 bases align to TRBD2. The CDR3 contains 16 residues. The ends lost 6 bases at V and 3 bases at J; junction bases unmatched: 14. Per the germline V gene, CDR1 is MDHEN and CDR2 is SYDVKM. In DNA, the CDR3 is TGTGCCAGCAGAACCCCTCCCGGGCGGGGGTACTACGAGCAGTACTTC. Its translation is CASRTPPGRGYYEQYF.

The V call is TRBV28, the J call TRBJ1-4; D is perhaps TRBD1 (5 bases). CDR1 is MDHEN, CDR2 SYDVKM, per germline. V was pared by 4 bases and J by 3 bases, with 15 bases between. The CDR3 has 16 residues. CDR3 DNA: TGTGCCAGCAGTTCGAACCAGGGTTCAGCTAATGAAAAACTGTTTTTT. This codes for CASSSNQGSANEKLFF. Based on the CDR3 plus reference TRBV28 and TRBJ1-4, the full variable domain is DVKVTQSSRYLVKRTGEKVFLECVQDMDHENMFWYRQDPGLGLRLIYFSYDVKMKEKGDIPEGYSVSREKKERFSLILESASTNQTSMYLCASSSNQGSANEKLFFGSGTQLSVL.

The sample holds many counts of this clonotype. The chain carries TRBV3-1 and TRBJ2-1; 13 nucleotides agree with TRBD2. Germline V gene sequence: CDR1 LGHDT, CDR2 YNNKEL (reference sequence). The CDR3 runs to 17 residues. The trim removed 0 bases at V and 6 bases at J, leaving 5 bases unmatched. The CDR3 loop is CASSQDPTSGGANEQFF. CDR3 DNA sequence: TGTGCCAGCAGCCAAGACCCCACTAGCGGGGGGGCCAATGAGCAGTTCTTC.

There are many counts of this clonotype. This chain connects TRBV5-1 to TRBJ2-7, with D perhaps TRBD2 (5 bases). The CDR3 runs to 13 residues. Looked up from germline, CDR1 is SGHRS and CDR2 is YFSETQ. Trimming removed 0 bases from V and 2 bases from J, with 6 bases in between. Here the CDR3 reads CASSLGGTYEQYF. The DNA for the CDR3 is TGCGCCAGCAGCTTGGGAGGGACCTACGAGCAGTACTTC. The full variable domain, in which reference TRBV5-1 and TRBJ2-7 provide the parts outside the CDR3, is KAGVTQTPRYLIKTRGQQVTLSCSPISGHRSVSWYQQTPGQGLQFLFEYFSETQRNKGNFPGRFSGRQFSNSRSEMNVSTLELGDSALYLCASSLGGTYEQYFGPGTRLTVT.

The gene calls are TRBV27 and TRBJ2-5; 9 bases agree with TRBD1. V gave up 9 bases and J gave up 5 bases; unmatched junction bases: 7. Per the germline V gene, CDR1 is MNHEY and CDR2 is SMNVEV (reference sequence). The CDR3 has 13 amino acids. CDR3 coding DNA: TGTGCCAGTCGAACAGGGGGCCGGGAGACCCAGTACTTC. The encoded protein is CASRTGGRETQYF.